These T cell receptor beta chains were read from a single sample in a study of glioma-infiltrating T cells. TCRdb recomputed calls from the multiplex PCR reads with MiXCR, one row per CDR3 protein. The table shows more than 350,000 distinct CDR3 sequences, with 41% occurring only once. Sequencing used glioma tissue, nonneoplastic brain tissue, or PBMCs (not recorded which). These receptors all come from a human donor with low-grade glioma or glioblastoma, undergoing nonglioma brain surgery, or in good health (not recorded which). CDR3s include the opening cysteine and the closing phenylalanine or tryptophan. D genes are given only for firm matches. Clone sizes are given selectively: once, few, many, or a class where the clone is expanded.

clone_size d_call j_call v_call cdr3_aa cdr3_nt
few TRBD1 TRBJ1-6 TRBV20-1 CSARRRDRAVSAPLHF TGCAGTGCTAGACGCCGGGACAGGGCGGTTAGTGCACCCCTCCACTTT
NA TRBD2 TRBJ2-3 TRBV20-1 CSAIRTSGTADTQYF TGCAGTGCTATTCGGACTAGCGGGACGGCAGATACGCAGTATTTT
many NA TRBJ1-2 TRBV27 CASSRQAINYGYTF TGTGCCAGCAGTCGACAGGCTATTAACTATGGCTACACCTTC
few TRBD2 TRBJ2-5 TRBV19 CASSNQLGLAQETQYF TGTGCCAGTAGCAACCAACTCGGACTAGCACAAGAGACCCAGTACTTC
few TRBD1 TRBJ2-7 TRBV28 CASSSIRDSSYEQYF TGTGCCAGCAGCTCAATACGGGACAGCTCCTACGAGCAGTACTTC
NA TRBD2 TRBJ2-1 TRBV28 CASSLGLAVHYAIQSSYNEQFF TGTGCCAGCAGCTTGGGACTAGCGGTCCATTACGCTATCCAGAGCTCCTACAATGAGCAGTTCTTC
many NA TRBJ2-3 TRBV25-1 CASSGADTQYF TGTGCCAGCAGTGGGGCAGATACGCAGTATTTT
NA NA TRBJ2-7 TRBV20-1 CSARALQKDNYEQYF TGCAGTGCTAGAGCTCTACAGAAGGACAACTACGAGCAGTACTTC
NA TRBD2 TRBJ2-3 TRBV7-9 CARSFNSGRRSDTQYF TGTGCCAGAAGCTTCAATAGCGGGAGGCGGTCAGATACGCAGTATTTT
NA NA TRBJ1-2 TRBV4-2 CASSRDLFYGYTF TGTGCCAGCAGCCGTGACCTCTTCTATGGCTACACCTTC
NA TRBD1 TRBJ1-2 TRBV15 CATSRPPGQGGYGYTF TGTGCCACCAGCAGACCACCGGGACAGGGCGGCTATGGCTACACCTTC
many TRBD2 TRBJ2-6 TRBV7-2 CASRLGSGGAGANVLTF TGTGCCAGCAGGTTGGGTAGCGGGGGAGCTGGGGCCAACGTCCTGACTTTC
NA NA TRBJ2-3 TRBV2 CASGRLVGDTQYF TGTGCCAGCGGGAGACTAGTAGGAGATACGCAGTATTTT
NA TRBD1 TRBJ1-2 TRBV27 CASSSLQGAPYGYTF TGTGCCAGCAGTTCCCTTCAGGGGGCCCCTTATGGCTACACCTTC
NA TRBD1 TRBJ1-5 TRBV2 CASNPARDREGQPQHF TGTGCCAGCAATCCCGCCCGGGACAGGGAGGGACAGCCCCAGCATTTT
NA TRBD1 TRBJ2-5 TRBV20-1 CSALDRGIETQYF TGCAGTGCTCTGGACAGGGGGATCGAGACCCAGTACTTC
NA TRBD2 TRBJ2-1 TRBV4-1 CASSQDYSGIYNEQFF TGCGCCAGCAGCCAAGATTACAGCGGGATCTACAATGAGCAGTTCTTC
many NA TRBJ1-1 TRBV20-1 CSARVRGRGNTEAFF TGCAGTGCTAGAGTTAGGGGGAGGGGGAACACTGAAGCTTTCTTT
many TRBD1 TRBJ1-5 TRBV27 CASSSQGGWNQPQHF TGTGCCAGCAGTTCACAGGGGGGATGGAATCAGCCCCAGCATTTT
NA NA TRBJ2-2 TRBV6-1 CASRPFAGELFF TGTGCCAGCCGACCTTTTGCCGGGGAGCTGTTTTTT
NA NA TRBJ2-2 TRBV11-3 CASSPDLRIDGELFF TGTGCCAGCAGCCCAGACCTCCGGATCGACGGGGAGCTGTTTTTT
NA NA TRBJ2-5 TRBV6-1 CASTPLRREETQYF TGTGCCAGCACGCCCTTGAGAAGGGAAGAGACCCAGTACTTC
NA TRBD2 TRBJ2-3 TRBV7-9 CASSLPSGRISDTQYF TGTGCCAGCAGCTTACCGAGCGGGAGAATCTCAGATACGCAGTATTTT
once NA TRBJ2-5 TRBV7-9 CASSPRAEQETQYF TGTGCCAGCAGCCCCCGGGCTGAACAAGAGACCCAGTACTTC
once TRBD1 TRBJ1-2 TRBV5-1 CASSFARDRNYGYTF TGCGCCAGCAGCTTTGCCCGGGACAGAAACTATGGCTACACCTTC
many NA TRBJ1-2 TRBV28 CASRTDPNYGYTF TGTGCCAGCAGGACAGACCCTAACTATGGCTACACCTTC
few NA TRBJ1-1 TRBV4-3 CASSQDGGPPNTEAFF TGCGCCAGCAGCCAAGATGGGGGACCCCCGAACACTGAAGCTTTCTTT
once NA TRBJ2-1 TRBV28 CASSFQRLPFYNEQFF TGTGCCAGCAGTTTTCAGCGACTCCCTTTCTACAATGAGCAGTTCTTC
many NA TRBJ1-5 TRBV20-1 CSARNSYSNQPQHF TGCAGTGCTAGAAACAGTTATAGCAATCAGCCCCAGCATTTT
NA TRBD2 TRBJ2-1 TRBV28 CASSGTSGLSYNEQFF TGTGCCAGCAGTGGTACTAGCGGGCTCTCCTACAATGAGCAGTTCTTC
few NA TRBJ2-5 TRBV10-3 CAISGARQETQYF TGTGCCATCAGTGGGGCTAGACAAGAGACCCAGTACTTC
NA NA TRBJ1-5 TRBV5-4 CASSVGGGLSNQPQHF TGTGCCAGCAGCGTCGGGGGAGGGCTAAGCAATCAGCCCCAGCATTTT
NA TRBD2 TRBJ2-1 TRBV20-1 CSAKAGGDYNEQFF TGCAGTGCTAAAGCGGGAGGTGACTACAATGAGCAGTTCTTC
NA NA TRBJ2-1 TRBV7-6 CASSVSSGSEQFF TGTGCCAGCAGCGTATCGAGCGGTAGTGAGCAGTTCTTC
NA NA TRBJ2-7 TRBV20-1 CSASSGLSSYEQYF TGCAGTGCCTCGAGCGGCCTAAGCTCCTACGAGCAGTACTTC
NA NA TRBJ1-5 TRBV5-6 CASSPAGGRGNQPQHF TGTGCCAGCAGCCCCGCTGGGGGCCGGGGCAATCAGCCCCAGCATTTT
NA NA TRBJ2-5 TRBV7-9 CASSYRERGETQYF TGTGCCAGCAGCTACAGGGAAAGGGGAGAGACCCAGTACTTC
NA NA TRBJ1-1 TRBV12-5 CASGLGVNTEAFF TGTGCTAGTGGTTTGGGGGTGAACACTGAAGCTTTCTTT
many NA TRBJ1-5 TRBV20-1 CSARDYPEGNQPQHF TGCAGTGCTAGAGATTATCCCGAGGGTAATCAGCCCCAGCATTTT
NA NA TRBJ2-5 TRBV7-2 CASSSTMGQETQYF TGTGCCAGCAGCTCAACAATGGGCCAAGAGACCCAGTACTTC
NA TRBD1 TRBJ2-7 TRBV20-1 CSALDNRGLSDEQYF TGCAGTGCTTTGGATAACAGGGGGCTCAGCGACGAGCAGTACTTC
once TRBD2 TRBJ2-3 TRBV7-6 CASSYTPSGRADTQYF TGTGCTAGCAGCTACACCCCTAGCGGGAGGGCGGATACGCAGTATTTT
NA NA TRBJ1-5 TRBV6-6 CASSYPVFTGARNQPQHF TGTGCCAGCAGTTACCCTGTTTTCACGGGGGCGAGAAATCAGCCCCAGCATTTT
NA TRBD2 TRBJ2-7 TRBV4-3 CASSQDLSGRAYEQYF TGCGCCAGCAGCCAAGATCTCAGCGGGAGGGCCTACGAGCAGTACTTC
once NA TRBJ1-2 TRBV6-1 CASLRYSRQAGASGYTF TGTGCCTCTCTCCGATATTCCCGACAGGCTGGCGCAAGCGGCTACACCTTC
NA NA TRBJ2-5 TRBV6-1 CASKGDSGQETQYF TGTGCCAGCAAGGGGGACTCCGGGCAAGAGACCCAGTACTTC
many NA TRBJ2-3 TRBV4-1 CASSQAGQGPTDTQYF TGCGCCAGCAGCCAAGCGGGCCAGGGCCCCACAGATACGCAGTATTTT
many TRBD2 TRBJ2-3 TRBV20-1 CSVARLAGASDTQYF TGCAGTGTCGCAAGACTAGCGGGAGCATCAGATACGCAGTATTTT
many NA TRBJ2-3 TRBV20-1 CSARLGGGTDTQYF TGCAGTGCTAGGTTGGGAGGCGGCACAGATACGCAGTATTTT
many NA TRBJ1-2 TRBV20-1 CSARNRDYGYTF TGCAGTGCTAGAAACAGGGACTATGGCTACACCTTC
NA TRBD2 TRBJ2-5 TRBV11-1 CASSLLTREQQQETQYF TGTGCCAGCAGCTTACTTACGCGGGAGCAACAACAAGAGACCCAGTACTTC
NA NA TRBJ2-7 TRBV7-9 CASSFSRTSYEQYF TGTGCCAGCAGCTTCTCCCGGACGTCCTACGAGCAGTACTTC
NA TRBD1 TRBJ1-1 TRBV2 CASQTGMNTEAFF TGTGCCAGCCAGACAGGGATGAACACTGAAGCTTTCTTT
many NA TRBJ2-1 TRBV4-3 CASSQDLTPEQFF TGCGCCAGCAGCCAAGATTTGACGCCGGAGCAGTTCTTC
once NA TRBJ1-2 TRBV6-1 CASRCPSDRRGRDGYTF TGTGCCAGCAGATGTCCCTCCGACAGGAGAGGACGGGATGGCTACACCTTC
few TRBD2 TRBJ2-1 TRBV12-3/TRBV12-4 CASRSGRFYNEQFF TGTGCCAGCAGGAGCGGGAGGTTCTACAATGAGCAGTTCTTC
few NA TRBJ1-1 TRBV28 CASSYPTSGPDLGVNTEAFF TGTGCCAGCAGTTACCCGACATCGGGCCCGGATTTGGGGGTGAACACTGAAGCTTTCTTT
NA NA TRBJ2-3 TRBV19 CATRQETSTDTQYF TGTGCCACGAGACAGGAAACTAGCACAGATACGCAGTATTTT
NA NA TRBJ2-1 TRBV20-1 CSASSELNSEQFF TGCAGTGCTAGTTCAGAACTAAACAGTGAGCAGTTCTTC